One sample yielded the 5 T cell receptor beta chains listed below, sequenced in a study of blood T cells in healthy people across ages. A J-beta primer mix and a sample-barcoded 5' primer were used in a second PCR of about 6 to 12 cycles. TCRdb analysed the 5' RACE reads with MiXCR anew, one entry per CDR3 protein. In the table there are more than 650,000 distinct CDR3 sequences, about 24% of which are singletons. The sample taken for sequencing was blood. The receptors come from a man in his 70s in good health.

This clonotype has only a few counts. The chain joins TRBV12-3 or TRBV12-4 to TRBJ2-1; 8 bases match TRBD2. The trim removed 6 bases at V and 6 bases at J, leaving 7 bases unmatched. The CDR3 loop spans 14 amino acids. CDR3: CASREAGAINEQFF. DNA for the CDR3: TGTGCCAGCAGGGAAGCGGGAGCTATCAATGAGCAGTTCTTC.

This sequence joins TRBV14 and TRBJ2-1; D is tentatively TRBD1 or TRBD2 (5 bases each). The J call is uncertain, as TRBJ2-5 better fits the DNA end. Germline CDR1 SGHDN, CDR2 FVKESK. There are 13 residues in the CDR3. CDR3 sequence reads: CASSYGARETQYF. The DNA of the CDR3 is TGTGCCAGCAGCTACGGGGCTAGGGAGACCCAGTACTTC.

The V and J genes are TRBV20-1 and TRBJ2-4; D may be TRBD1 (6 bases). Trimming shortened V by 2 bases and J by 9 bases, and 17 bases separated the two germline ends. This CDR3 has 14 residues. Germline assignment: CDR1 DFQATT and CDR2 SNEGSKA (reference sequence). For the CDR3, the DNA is TGCAGTGCTAGACTGGGGGCTACAGGGCTCATTCAGTACTTC. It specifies CSARLGATGLIQYF.

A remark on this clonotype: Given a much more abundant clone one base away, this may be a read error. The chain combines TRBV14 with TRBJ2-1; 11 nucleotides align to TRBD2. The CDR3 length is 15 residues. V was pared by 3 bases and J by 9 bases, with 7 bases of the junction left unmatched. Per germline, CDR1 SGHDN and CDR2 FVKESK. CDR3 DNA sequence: TGTGCCAGCAGCCATGAACTAGCGGGAGTGTCTGAGCAGTTCTTC. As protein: CASSHELAGVSEQFF.

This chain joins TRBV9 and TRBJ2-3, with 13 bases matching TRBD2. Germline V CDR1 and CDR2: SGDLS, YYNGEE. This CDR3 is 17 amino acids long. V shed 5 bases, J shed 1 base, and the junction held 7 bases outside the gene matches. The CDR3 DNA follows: TGTGCCAGCAGGGGCACTAGCGGGAGGGGTGGCACAGATACGCAGTATTTT. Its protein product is CASRGTSGRGGTDTQYF.